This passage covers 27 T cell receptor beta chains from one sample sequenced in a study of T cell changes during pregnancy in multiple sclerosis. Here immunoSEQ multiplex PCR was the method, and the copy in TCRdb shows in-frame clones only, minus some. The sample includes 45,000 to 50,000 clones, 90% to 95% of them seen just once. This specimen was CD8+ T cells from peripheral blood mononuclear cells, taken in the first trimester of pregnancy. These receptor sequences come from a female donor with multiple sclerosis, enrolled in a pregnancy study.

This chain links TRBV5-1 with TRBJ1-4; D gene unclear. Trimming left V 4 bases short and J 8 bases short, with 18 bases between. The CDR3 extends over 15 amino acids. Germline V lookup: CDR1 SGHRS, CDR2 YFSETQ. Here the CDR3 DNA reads TGCGCCAGCAGCCCCTTCGGGAGCCTGGGCGAAAAACTGTTTTTT. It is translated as CASSPFGSLGEKLFF.

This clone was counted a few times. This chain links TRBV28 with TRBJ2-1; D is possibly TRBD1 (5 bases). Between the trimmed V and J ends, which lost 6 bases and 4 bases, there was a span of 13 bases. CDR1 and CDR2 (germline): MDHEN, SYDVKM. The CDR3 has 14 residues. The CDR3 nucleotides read TGTGCCAGCAGCCGCCTGACAGATTACAATGAGCAGTTCTTC. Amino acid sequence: CASSRLTDYNEQFF.

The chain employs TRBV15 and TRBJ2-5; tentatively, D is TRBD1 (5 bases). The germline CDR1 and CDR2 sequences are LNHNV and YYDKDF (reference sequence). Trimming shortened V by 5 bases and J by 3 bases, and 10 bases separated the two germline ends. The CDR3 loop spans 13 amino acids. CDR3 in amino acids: CATSLDSEETQYF. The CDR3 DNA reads TGTGCCACCAGCCTCGACAGTGAAGAGACCCAGTACTTC.

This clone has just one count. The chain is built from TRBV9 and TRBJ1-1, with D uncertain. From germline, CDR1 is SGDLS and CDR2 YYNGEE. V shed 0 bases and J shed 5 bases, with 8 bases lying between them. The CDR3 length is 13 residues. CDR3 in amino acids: CASSVVEETEAFF. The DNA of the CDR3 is TGTGCCAGCAGCGTAGTTGAGGAAACTGAAGCTTTCTTT.

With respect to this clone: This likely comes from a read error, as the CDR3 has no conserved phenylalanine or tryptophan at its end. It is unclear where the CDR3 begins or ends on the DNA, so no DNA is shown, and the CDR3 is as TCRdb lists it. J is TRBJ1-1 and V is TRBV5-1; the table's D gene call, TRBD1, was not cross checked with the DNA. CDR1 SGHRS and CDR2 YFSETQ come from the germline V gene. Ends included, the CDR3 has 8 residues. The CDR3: CASSGTGN.

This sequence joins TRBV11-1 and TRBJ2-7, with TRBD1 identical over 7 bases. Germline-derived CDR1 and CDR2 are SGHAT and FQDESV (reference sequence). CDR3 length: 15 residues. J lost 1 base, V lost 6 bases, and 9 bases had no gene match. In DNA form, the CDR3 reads TGTGCCAGCAGACCCGGGACAGCTATATCCTACGAGCAGTACTTC. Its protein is CASRPGTAISYEQYF.

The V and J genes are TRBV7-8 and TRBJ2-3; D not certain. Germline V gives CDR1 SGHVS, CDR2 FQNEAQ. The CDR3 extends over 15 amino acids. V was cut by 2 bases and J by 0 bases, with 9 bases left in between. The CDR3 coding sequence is TGTGCCAGCAGCTTAAGAGGCCAGAGCACAGATACGCAGTATTTT. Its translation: CASSLRGQSTDTQYF. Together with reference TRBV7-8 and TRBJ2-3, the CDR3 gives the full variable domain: GAGVSQSPRYKVAKRGQDVALRCDPISGHVSLFWYQQALGQGPEFLTYFQNEAQLDKSGLPSDRFFAERPEGSVSTLKIQRTQQEDSAVYLCASSLRGQSTDTQYFGPGTRLTVL.

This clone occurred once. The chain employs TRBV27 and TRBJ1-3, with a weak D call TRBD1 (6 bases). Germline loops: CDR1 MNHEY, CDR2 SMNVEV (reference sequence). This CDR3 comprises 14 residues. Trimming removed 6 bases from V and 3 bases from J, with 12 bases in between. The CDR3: CASRKTGFGNTIYF. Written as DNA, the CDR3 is TGTGCCAGCAGGAAAACAGGGTTTGGAAACACCATATATTTT.

The CDR3 region is CASSGGTDLYGYTF. The CDR3 nucleotides are TGTGCCAGCAGCGGAGGGACAGATTTGTATGGCTACACCTTC. The chain carries TRBV9 and TRBJ1-2; 7 nucleotides align to TRBD1. This CDR3 is built from 14 residues. CDR1 is SGDLS and CDR2 is YYNGEE in the germline V gene. Germline trimming cut 3 bases from V and 5 bases from J; bases unmatched to any gene: 7.

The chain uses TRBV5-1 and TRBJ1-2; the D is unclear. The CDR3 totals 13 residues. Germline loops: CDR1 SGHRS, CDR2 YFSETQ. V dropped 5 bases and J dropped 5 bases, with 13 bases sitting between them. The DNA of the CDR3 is TGCGCCAGCAGTCCGCCCGCAGTGTATGGCTACACCTTC. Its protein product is CASSPPAVYGYTF.

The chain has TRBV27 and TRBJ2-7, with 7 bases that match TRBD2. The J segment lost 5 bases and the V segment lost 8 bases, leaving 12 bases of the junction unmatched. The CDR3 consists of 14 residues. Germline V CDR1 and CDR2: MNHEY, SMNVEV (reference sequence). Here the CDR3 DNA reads TGTGCCAGCTGTCGGACTAGAGGGAGTCACGAGCAGTACTTC. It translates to CASCRTRGSHEQYF.

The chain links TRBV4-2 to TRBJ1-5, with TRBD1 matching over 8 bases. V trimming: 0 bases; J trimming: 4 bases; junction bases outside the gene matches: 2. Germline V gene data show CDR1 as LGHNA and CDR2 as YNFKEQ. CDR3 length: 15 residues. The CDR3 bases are TGTGCCAGCAGCCAAGAACGGACAGGGAATCAGCCCCAGCATTTT. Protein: CASSQERTGNQPQHF.

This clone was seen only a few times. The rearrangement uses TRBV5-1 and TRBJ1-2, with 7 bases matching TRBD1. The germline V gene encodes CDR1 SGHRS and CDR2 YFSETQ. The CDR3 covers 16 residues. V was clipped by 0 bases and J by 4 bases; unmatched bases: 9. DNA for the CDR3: TGCGCCAGCAGCTTGGAAGTGGTCAGGGGGGCCTATGGCTACACCTTC. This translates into CASSLEVVRGAYGYTF.

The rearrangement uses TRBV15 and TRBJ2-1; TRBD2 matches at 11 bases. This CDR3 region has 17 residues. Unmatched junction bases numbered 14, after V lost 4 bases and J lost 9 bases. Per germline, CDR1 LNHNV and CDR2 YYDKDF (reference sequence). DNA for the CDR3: TGTGCCACCAGCACTACTAGCGGGAGATACTCTGACACTGAGCAGTTCTTC. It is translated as CATSTTSGRYSDTEQFF.

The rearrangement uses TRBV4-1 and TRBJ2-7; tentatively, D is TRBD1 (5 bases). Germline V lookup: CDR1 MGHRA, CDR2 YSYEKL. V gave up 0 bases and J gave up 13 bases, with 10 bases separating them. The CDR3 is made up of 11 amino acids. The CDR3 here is CASSQDLGQYF. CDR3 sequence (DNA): TGCGCCAGCAGCCAAGATCTGGGGCAATACTTC.

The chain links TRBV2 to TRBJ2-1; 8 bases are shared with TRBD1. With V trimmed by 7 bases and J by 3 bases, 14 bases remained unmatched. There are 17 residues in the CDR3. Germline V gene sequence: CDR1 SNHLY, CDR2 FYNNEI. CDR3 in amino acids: CASTKQGRQGLYNEQFF. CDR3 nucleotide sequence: TGTGCCAGCACCAAACAAGGGAGACAGGGGCTCTACAATGAGCAGTTCTTC.

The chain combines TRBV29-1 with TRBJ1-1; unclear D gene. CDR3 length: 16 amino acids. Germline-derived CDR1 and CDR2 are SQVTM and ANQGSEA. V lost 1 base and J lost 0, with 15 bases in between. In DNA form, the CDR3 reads TGCAGCGTTGAAGGTACAGTTCCAAGCATGAACACTGAAGCTTTCTTT. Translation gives CSVEGTVPSMNTEAFF.

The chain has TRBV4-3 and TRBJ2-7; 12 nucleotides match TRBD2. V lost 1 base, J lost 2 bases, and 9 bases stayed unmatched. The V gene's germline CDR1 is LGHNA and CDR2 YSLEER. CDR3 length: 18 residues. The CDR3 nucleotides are TGCGCCAGCAGCCAAGCCCCCCCCACTAGCGGGGGGACCTACGAGCAGTACTTC. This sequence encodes CASSQAPPTSGGTYEQYF.

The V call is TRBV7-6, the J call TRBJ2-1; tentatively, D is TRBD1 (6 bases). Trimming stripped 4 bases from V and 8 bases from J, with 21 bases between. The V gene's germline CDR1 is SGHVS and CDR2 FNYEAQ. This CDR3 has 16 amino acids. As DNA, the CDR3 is TGTGCCAGCAGCTCCCGTCCGGGACACGCCGTTGATGAGCAGTTCTTC. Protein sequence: CASSSRPGHAVDEQFF.

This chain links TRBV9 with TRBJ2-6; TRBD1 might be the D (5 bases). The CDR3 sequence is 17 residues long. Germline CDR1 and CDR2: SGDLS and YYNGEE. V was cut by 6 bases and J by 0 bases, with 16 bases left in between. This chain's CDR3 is CASTFFDSLSGANVLTF. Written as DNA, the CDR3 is TGTGCCAGCACCTTTTTTGACAGCCTCTCTGGGGCCAACGTCCTGACTTTC.

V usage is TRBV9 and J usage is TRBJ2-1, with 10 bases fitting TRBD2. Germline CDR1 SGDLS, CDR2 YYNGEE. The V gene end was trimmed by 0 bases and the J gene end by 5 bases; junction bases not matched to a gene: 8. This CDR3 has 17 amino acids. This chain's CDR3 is CASSVGGLAGADNEQFF. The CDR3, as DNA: TGTGCCAGCAGCGTAGGGGGGCTAGCGGGAGCAGACAATGAGCAGTTCTTC.

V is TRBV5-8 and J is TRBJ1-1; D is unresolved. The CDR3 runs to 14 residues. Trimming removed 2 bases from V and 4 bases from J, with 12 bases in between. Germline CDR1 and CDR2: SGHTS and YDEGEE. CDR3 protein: CASSLTTGLTEAFF. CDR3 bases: TGTGCCAGCAGCTTAACGACCGGACTCACTGAAGCTTTCTTT.

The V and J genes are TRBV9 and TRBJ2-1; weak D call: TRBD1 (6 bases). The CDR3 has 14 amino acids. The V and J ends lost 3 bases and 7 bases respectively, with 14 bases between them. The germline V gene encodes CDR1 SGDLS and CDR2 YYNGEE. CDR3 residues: CASSENTGKNEQFF. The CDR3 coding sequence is TGTGCCAGCAGCGAAAACACAGGGAAAAATGAGCAGTTCTTC.

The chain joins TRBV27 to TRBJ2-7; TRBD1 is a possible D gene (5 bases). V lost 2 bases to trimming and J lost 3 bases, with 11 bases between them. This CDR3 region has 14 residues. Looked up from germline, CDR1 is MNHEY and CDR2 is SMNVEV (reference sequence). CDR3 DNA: TGTGCCAGCAGTTTAGGACACCTAGGCTACGAGCAGTACTTC. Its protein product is CASSLGHLGYEQYF.

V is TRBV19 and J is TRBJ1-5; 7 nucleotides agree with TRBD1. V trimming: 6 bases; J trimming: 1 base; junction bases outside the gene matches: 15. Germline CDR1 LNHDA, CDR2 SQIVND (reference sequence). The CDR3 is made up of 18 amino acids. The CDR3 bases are TGTGCCAGTAGCTCTAGGGAACGACAGGGAAAAAGCAATCAGCCCCAGCATTTT. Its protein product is CASSSRERQGKSNQPQHF.

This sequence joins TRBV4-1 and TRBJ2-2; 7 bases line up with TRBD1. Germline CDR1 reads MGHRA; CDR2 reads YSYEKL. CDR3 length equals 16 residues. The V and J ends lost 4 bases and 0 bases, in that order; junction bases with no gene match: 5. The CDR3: CASSPFGTANTGELFF. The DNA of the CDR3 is TGCGCCAGCAGCCCTTTCGGGACAGCGAACACCGGGGAGCTGTTTTTT.

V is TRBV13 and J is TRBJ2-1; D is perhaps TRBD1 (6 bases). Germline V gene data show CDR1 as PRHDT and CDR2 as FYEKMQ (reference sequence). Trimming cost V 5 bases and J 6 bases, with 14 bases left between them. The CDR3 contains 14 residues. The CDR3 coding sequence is TGTGCCAGCAGCAAGAGGGGGTCAGGCAATGAGCAGTTCTTC. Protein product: CASSKRGSGNEQFF. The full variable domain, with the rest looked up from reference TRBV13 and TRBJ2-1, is AAGVIQSPRHLIKEKRETATLKCYPIPRHDTVYWYQQGPGQDPQFLISFYEKMQSDKGSIPDRFSAQQFSDYHSELNMSSLELGDSALYFCASSKRGSGNEQFFGPGTRLTVL.